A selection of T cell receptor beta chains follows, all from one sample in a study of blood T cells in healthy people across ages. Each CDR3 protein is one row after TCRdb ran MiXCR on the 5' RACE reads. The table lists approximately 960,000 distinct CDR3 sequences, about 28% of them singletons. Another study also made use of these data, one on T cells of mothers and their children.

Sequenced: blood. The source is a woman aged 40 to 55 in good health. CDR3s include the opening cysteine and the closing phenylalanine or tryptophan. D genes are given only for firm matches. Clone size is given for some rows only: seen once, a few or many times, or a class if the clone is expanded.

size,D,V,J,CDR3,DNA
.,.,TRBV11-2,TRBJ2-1,CASSQSGSGNEQFF,TGTGCCAGCAGCCAATCCGGGTCGGGCAACGAGCAGTTCTTC
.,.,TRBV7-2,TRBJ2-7,CASSLDHRAEQYF,TGTGCCAGCAGCTTAGATCACAGGGCGGAGCAGTACTTC
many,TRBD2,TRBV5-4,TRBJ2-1,CASSPKGSAGGPLEQFF,TGTGCCAGCAGCCCCAAGGGGTCAGCGGGGGGGCCTCTTGAGCAGTTCTTC
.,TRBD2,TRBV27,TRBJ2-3,CATVTSGAFTDTQYF,TGTGCCACCGTAACTAGCGGGGCGTTCACAGATACGCAGTATTTT
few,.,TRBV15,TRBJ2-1,CATSRDGEKRQFF,TGTGCCACCAGCAGAGATGGGGAAAAGAGGCAGTTCTTC
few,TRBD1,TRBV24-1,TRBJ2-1,CATSDLDRVGVNEQFF,TGTGCCACCAGTGATTTAGACAGGGTGGGTGTGAATGAGCAGTTCTTC
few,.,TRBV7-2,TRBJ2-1,CASSQSVGGAYNEQFF,TGTGCCAGCAGCCAATCCGTGGGGGGGGCGTACAATGAGCAGTTCTTC
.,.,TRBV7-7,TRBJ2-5,CASSLDPSGAETQYF,TGTGCTAGCAGCTTAGATCCCTCGGGTGCAGAGACCCAGTACTTC
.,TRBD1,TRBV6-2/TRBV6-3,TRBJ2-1,CASSPPRGRFMDNEQFF,TGTGCCAGCAGCCCCCCCAGGGGGCGTTTCATGGACAATGAGCAGTTCTTC
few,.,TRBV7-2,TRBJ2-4,CASSPQTELLAKNIQYF,TGTGCCAGCAGCCCCCAGACAGAATTACTAGCCAAAAACATTCAGTACTTC
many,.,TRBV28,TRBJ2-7,CASRPDSSYEQYF,TGTGCCAGCAGGCCAGACAGCTCCTACGAGCAGTACTTC
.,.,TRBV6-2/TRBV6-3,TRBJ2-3,CASSLTGTPPDTQYF,TGTGCCAGCAGTCTTACCGGGACCCCACCAGATACGCAGTATTTT
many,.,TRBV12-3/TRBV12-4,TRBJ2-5,CASSFVGGETQYF,TGTGCCAGCAGTTTTGTAGGAGGAGAGACCCAGTACTTC
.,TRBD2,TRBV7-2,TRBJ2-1,CASSKTSGNYNEQFF,TGTGCCAGCAGCAAGACTAGCGGGAATTACAATGAGCAGTTCTTC
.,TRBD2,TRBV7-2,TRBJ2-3,CASSLNGGADTQYF,TGTGCCAGCAGCTTGAACGGGGGGGCAGATACGCAGTATTTT
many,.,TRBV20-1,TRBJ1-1,CSAREGGQGTEAFF,TGCAGTGCTAGAGAGGGGGGGCAGGGCACTGAAGCTTTCTTT
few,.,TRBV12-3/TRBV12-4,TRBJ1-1,CASMRTSNTEAFF,TGTGCCAGCATGCGGACGTCGAACACTGAAGCTTTCTTT
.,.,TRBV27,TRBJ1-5,CASRGQVVGPQHF,TGTGCCAGCAGAGGGCAGGTTGTTGGGCCCCAGCATTTT
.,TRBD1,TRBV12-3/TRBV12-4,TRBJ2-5,CASSFGTGRAETQYF,TGTGCCAGCAGCTTCGGGACAGGGAGGGCAGAGACCCAGTACTTC
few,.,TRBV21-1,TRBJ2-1,CASSKVSRVGYNEQFF,TGTGCCAGCAGCAAAGTCAGCAGGGTGGGTTACAATGAGCAGTTCTTC
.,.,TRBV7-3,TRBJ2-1,CASSLLQGPHNEQFF,TGTGCCAGCAGCTTACTACAGGGCCCCCACAATGAGCAGTTCTTC
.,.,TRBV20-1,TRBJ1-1,CSGGEGLNTEAFF,TGCAGTGGGGGGGAAGGACTGAACACTGAAGCTTTCTTT
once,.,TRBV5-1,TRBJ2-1,CASGLRQGSYNEQFF,TGCGCCAGCGGCTTGAGGCAGGGCTCCTACAATGAGCAGTTCTTC
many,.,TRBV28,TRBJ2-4,CASSLGGGGNIQYF,TGTGCCAGCAGTTTAGGAGGGGGGGGGAACATTCAGTACTTC
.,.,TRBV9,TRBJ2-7,CVNSVGGANFVYEQYF,TGTGTCAACAGCGTAGGAGGGGCGAACTTCGTCTACGAGCAGTACTTC
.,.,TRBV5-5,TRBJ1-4,CASSLTSATNEKLFF,TGTGCCAGCAGCTTGACGTCTGCAACTAATGAAAAACTGTTTTTT
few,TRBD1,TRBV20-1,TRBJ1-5,CSAEADRGRQPQHF,TGCAGTGCTGAAGCGGACAGGGGGCGACAGCCCCAGCATTTT
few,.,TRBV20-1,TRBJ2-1,CSASSGAIYNEQFF,TGCAGTGCTAGTTCGGGGGCTATCTACAATGAGCAGTTCTTC
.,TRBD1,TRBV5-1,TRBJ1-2,CASSVGTVTFANYGYTF,TGCGCCAGCAGCGTCGGGACAGTGACCTTCGCTAACTATGGCTACACCTTC
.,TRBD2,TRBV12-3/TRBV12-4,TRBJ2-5,CASSEILAGGQETQYF,TGTGCCAGCAGTGAGATACTAGCGGGGGGACAAGAGACCCAGTACTTC
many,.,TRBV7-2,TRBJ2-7,CASSLPTVPYEQYF,TGTGCCAGCAGCCTACCGACAGTCCCCTACGAGCAGTACTTC
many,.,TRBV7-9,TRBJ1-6,CASSLGGSLHF,TGTGCCAGCAGCTTAGGTGGCAGCCTCCACTTT
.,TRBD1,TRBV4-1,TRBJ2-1,CASSEDRKGGWGQATAYNEQFF,TGCGCCAGCAGCGAAGACCGCAAAGGAGGGTGGGGACAGGCGACAGCCTACAATGAGCAGTTCTTC
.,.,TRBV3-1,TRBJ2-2,CASSYANTGELFF,TGTGCCAGCAGCTACGCGAACACCGGGGAGCTGTTTTTT
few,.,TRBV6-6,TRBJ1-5,CASRAPQGRYSNQPQHF,TGTGCCAGCAGAGCACCCCAGGGGCGATATAGCAATCAGCCCCAGCATTTT
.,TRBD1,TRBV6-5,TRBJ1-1,CASSLTGRGTEAFF,TGTGCCAGCAGCTTGACAGGGAGAGGCACTGAAGCTTTCTTT
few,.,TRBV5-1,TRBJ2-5,CASSLGEHLGTQYF,TGCGCCAGCAGCTTGGGGGAGCACTTGGGGACCCAGTACTTC
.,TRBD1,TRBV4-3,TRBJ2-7,CASSQGTTGTGGYEQYF,TGCGCCAGCAGCCAAGGCACTACCGGGACAGGGGGCTACGAGCAGTACTTC
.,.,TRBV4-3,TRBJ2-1,CASSQDLHMEGDYNEQFF,TGCGCCAGCAGCCAAGATCTGCACATGGAGGGGGACTACAATGAGCAGTTCTTC
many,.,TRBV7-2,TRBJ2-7,CASNNPGHSYEQYF,TGTGCCAGCAACAATCCGGGACACAGCTACGAGCAGTACTTC
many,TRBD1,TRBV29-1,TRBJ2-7,CSVQDRGRGEQYF,TGCAGCGTGCAGGACAGGGGGCGAGGGGAGCAGTACTTC
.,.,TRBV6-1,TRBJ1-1,CASSVNRANTEAFF,TGTGCCAGCAGTGTAAACAGGGCGAACACTGAAGCTTTCTTT
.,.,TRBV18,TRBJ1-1,CASSPRQGGPMTEAFF,TGTGCCAGCTCACCACGGCAGGGAGGCCCGATGACTGAAGCTTTCTTT
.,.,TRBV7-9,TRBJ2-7,CASGLPTYEQYF,TGTGCCAGCGGCTTACCTACCTACGAGCAGTACTTC
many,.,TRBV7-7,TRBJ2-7,CASSLGPESVYEQYF,TGTGCTAGCAGCTTAGGGCCGGAATCGGTCTACGAGCAGTACTTC
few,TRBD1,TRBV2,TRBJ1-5,CASKGQVYSDQPQHF,TGTGCCAGCAAGGGACAGGTATATAGCGATCAGCCCCAGCATTTT
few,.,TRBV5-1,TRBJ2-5,CASSPGSVATRETQYF,TGCGCCAGCAGCCCTGGGTCAGTTGCGACACGTGAGACCCAGTACTTC
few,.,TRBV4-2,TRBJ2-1,CASSQDVGEQFF,TGTGCCAGCAGCCAAGATGTGGGTGAGCAGTTCTTC
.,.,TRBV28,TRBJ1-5,CASESGANQPQHF,TGTGCCAGCGAGTCAGGGGCCAATCAGCCCCAGCATTTT
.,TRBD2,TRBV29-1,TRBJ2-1,CSVEAGLAGVYNEQFF,TGCAGCGTTGAAGCGGGGCTAGCGGGAGTCTACAATGAGCAGTTCTTC
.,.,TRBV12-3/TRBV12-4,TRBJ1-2,CASSWSRRSSNYGYTF,TGTGCCAGCAGCTGGTCTAGGCGCAGTTCTAACTATGGCTACACCTTC
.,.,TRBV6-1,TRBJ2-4,CASSEGGGKNIQYF,TGTGCCAGCAGTGAAGGAGGGGGCAAAAACATTCAGTACTTC
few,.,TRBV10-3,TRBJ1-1,CATHLGANTEAFF,TGTGCCACCCACCTGGGGGCGAACACTGAAGCTTTCTTT
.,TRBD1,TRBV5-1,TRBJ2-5,CASSRDRVEETRYF,TGCGCCAGCAGCCGGGACAGGGTCGAAGAGACCCGGTACTTC
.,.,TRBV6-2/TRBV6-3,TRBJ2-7,CATRTDSYEQYF,TGTGCCACGAGGACGGACTCCTACGAGCAGTACTTC